The 2 T cell receptor beta chains below all came from one sample that was sequenced in a study of control samples from healthy donors and cancer patients. Repertoires were generated with immunoSEQ multiplex PCR, while TCRdb's copy carries only in-frame clones and drops some. The profile shows about 38,000 clones, 83% of them singletons. The source material was PBMCs. These receptors all stem from a woman aged 60-75 years with lung cancer.

This chain links TRBV12-2 with TRBJ1-1. TRBV12-2 constitutes a pseudogene. This CDR3 contains 19 residues. The CDR3 sequence is CATSLLLTWGGRKRTEAFF. The CDR3 DNA reads as TGTGCAACTTCCTTACTTTTGACGTGGGGGGGCAGAAAAAGGACTGAAGCTTTCTTT.

The rearrangement uses TRBV5-4 and TRBJ2-1; D is perhaps TRBD2 (7 bases). V gave up 0 bases and J gave up 7 bases, with 17 bases separating them. The CDR3 has 16 amino acids. Germline CDR1 and CDR2: SGHNT and YYREEE (reference sequence). The CDR3: CASSLATGGGRNEQFF. The CDR3 DNA is TGTGCCAGCAGCTTGGCCACCGGCGGGGGCAGGAATGAGCAGTTCTTC.